One sample yielded the 5 T cell receptor beta chains listed below, sequenced in a study of T cell changes during pregnancy in multiple sclerosis. Profiled with immunoSEQ multiplex PCR; TCRdb holds only in-frame clones, not every one. The sample shows approximately 23,000 clones, 85% to 90% of them seen only once. The sequencing here drew on CD8+ T cells from peripheral blood mononuclear cells, taken in the first trimester of pregnancy. The origin of the receptors is a female donor with multiple sclerosis, enrolled in a pregnancy study.

The rearrangement uses TRBV7-9 and TRBJ2-1; tentatively, D is TRBD2 (6 bases). V was shortened by 7 bases and J by 4 bases, with 17 bases between the two germline ends. From germline, CDR1 is SEHNR and CDR2 FQNEAQ (reference sequence). The CDR3 is 15 amino acids. The CDR3 sequence: CASNQPRGGYNEQFF. The CDR3 DNA follows: TGTGCCAGCAACCAGCCCCGCGGAGGGTACAATGAGCAGTTCTTC.

The chain joins TRBV28 to TRBJ2-7; TRBD2 agrees at 11 bases. The ends lost 4 bases at V and 5 bases at J; junction bases unmatched: 7. The CDR3 is made up of 15 amino acids. The germline V gene encodes CDR1 MDHEN and CDR2 SYDVKM. CDR3 in DNA: TGTGCCAGCAGTTCTGTAGCGGGAGGGCCAGACGAGCAGTACTTC. Its protein is CASSSVAGGPDEQYF.

This clone was seen just once. The genes are TRBV4-2 and TRBJ1-5; TRBD1 agrees at 7 bases. The V and J ends lost 3 bases and 6 bases, in that order; junction bases with no gene match: 11. The CDR3 totals 16 residues. Germline CDR1 is LGHNA and CDR2 is YNFKEQ. CDR3 amino acids: CASSHFLTGAPQPQHF. The CDR3 DNA follows: TGTGCCAGCAGCCACTTTCTAACAGGGGCTCCTCAGCCCCAGCATTTT.

The V gene is TRBV5-4, the J gene TRBJ2-1, with 10 bases matching TRBD2. Germline CDR1 SGHNT, CDR2 YYREEE (reference sequence). V shed 4 bases and J 3 bases; nucleotides not matched to a gene: 7. This CDR3 spans 16 amino acids. The CDR3 coding sequence is TGTGCCAGCAGCCAAGATACTAGCGGGATCTACAATGAGCAGTTCTTC. Translating gives CASSQDTSGIYNEQFF.

The chain uses TRBV5-1 and TRBJ1-1; no definite D call. The CDR3 consists of 15 residues. Germline V gene data show CDR1 as SGHRS and CDR2 as YFSETQ. Deletions cut 4 bases from V and 0 bases from J, with 13 bases between. The CDR3: CASSPADNMNTEAFF. The CDR3 nucleotides read TGCGCCAGCAGCCCGGCCGACAACATGAACACTGAAGCTTTCTTT.